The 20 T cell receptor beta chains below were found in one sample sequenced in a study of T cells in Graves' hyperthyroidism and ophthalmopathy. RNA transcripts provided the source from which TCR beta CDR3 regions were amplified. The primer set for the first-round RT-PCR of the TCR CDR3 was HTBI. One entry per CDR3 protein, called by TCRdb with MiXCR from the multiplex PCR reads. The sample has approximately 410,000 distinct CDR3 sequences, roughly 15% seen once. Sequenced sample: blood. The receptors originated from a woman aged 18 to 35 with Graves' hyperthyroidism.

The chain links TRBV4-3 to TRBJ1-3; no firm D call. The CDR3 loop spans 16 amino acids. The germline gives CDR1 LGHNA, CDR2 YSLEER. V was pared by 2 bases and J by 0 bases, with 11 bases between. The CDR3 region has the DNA TGCGCCAGCAGCCAACCCCGCGGATACTCTGGAAACACCATATATTTT. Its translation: CASSQPRGYSGNTIYF.

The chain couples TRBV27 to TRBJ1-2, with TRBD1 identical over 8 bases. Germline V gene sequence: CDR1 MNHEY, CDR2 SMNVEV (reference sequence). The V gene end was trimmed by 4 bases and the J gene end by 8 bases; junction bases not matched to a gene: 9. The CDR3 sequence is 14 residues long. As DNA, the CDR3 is TGTGCCAGCAGTTCTCCTGGACAGGGTAGCGGCTACACCTTC. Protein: CASSSPGQGSGYTF.

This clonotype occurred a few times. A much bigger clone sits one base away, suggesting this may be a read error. The CDR3 DNA reads as TGTGCCTGGAGTACGGACAGGAACACTGAAGCTTTCTTT. This encodes CAWSTDRNTEAFF. The chain combines TRBV30 with TRBJ1-1, with a tentative D call TRBD1 (6 bases). This CDR3 contains 13 residues. In germline, CDR1 is GTSNPN, CDR2 SVGIG (reference sequence). Trimming stripped 2 bases from V and 1 base from J, with 8 bases between. Together with reference TRBV30 and TRBJ1-1, the CDR3 gives the full variable domain: SQTIHQWPATLVQPVGSPLSLECTVEGTSNPNLYWYRQAAGRGLQLLFYSVGIGQISSEVPQNLSASRPQDRQFILSSKKLLLSDSGFYLCAWSTDRNTEAFFGQGTRLTVV.

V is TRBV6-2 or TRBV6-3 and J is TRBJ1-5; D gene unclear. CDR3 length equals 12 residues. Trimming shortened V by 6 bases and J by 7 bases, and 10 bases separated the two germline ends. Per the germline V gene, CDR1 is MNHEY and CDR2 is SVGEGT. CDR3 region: CASRQEDQPQHF. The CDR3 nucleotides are TGTGCCAGCAGGCAGGAAGACCAGCCCCAGCATTTT.

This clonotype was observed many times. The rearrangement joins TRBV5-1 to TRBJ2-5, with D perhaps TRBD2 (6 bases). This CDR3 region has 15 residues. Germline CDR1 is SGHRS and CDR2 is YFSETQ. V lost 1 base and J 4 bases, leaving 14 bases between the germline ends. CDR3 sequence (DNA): TGCGCCAGCAGCTTGACTAGCTTGTCGGCAGAGACCCAGTACTTC. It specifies CASSLTSLSAETQYF.

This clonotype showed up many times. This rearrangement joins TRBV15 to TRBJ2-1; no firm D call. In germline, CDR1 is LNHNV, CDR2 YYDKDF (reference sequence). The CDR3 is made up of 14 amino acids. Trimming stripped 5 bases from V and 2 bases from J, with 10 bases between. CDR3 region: CATSGVTTYNEQFF. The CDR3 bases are TGTGCCACCAGCGGAGTGACCACCTACAATGAGCAGTTCTTC.

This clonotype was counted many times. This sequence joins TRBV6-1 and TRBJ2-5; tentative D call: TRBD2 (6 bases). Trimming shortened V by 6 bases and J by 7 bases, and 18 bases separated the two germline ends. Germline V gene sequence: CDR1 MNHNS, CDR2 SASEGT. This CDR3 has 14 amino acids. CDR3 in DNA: TGTGCCAGCAGGAAGGAGGGTGCTCCAGGGACCCAGTACTTC. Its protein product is CASRKEGAPGTQYF.

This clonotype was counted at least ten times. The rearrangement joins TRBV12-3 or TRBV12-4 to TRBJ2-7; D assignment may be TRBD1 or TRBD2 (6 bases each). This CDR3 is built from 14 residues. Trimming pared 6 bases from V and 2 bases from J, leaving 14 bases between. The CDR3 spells CASRRIGGTYEQYF. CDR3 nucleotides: TGTGCCAGCAGGCGAATAGGGGGGACCTACGAGCAGTACTTC.

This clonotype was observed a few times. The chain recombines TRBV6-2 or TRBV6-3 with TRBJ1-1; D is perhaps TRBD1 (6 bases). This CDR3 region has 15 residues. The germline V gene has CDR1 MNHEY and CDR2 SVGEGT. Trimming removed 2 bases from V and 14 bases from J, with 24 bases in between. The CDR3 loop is CASSYRTTGALKAFF. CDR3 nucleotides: TGTGCCAGCAGTTACCGTACGACAGGCGCCTTGAAGGCATTCTTT.

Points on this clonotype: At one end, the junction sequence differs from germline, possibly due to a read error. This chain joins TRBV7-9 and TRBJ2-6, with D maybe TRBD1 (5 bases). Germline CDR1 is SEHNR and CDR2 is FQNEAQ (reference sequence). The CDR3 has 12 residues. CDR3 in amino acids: CASSLIQAAAPF. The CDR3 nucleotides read TGTGCCAGCAGCTTAATACAGGCCGCCGCTCCTTTC.

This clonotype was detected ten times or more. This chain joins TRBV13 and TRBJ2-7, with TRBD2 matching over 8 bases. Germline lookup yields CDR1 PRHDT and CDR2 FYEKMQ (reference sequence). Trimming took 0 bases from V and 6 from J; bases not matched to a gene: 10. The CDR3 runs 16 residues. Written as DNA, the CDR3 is TGTGCCAGCAGCTTAGGCCTAGGTCTAGCGGGCGGCGAGCAGTACTTC. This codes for CASSLGLGLAGGEQYF. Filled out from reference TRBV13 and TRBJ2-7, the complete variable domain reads AAGVIQSPRHLIKEKRETATLKCYPIPRHDTVYWYQQGPGQDPQFLISFYEKMQSDKGSIPDRFSAQQFSDYHSELNMSSLELGDSALYFCASSLGLGLAGGEQYFGPGTRLTVT.

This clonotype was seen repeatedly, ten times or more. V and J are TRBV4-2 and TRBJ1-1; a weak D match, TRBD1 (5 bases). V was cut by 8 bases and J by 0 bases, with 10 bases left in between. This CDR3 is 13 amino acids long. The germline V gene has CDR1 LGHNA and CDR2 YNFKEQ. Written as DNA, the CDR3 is TGTGCCAGCTCACAGGATGTGAACACTGAAGCTTTCTTT. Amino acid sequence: CASSQDVNTEAFF.

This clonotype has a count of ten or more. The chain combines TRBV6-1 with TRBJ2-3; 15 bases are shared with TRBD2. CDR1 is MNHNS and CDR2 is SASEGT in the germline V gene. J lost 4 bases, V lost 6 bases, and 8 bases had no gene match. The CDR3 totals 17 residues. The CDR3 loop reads CASSRRTSGRVPDTQYF. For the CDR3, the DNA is TGTGCCAGCAGCCGGCGGACTAGCGGGAGGGTCCCAGATACGCAGTATTTT.

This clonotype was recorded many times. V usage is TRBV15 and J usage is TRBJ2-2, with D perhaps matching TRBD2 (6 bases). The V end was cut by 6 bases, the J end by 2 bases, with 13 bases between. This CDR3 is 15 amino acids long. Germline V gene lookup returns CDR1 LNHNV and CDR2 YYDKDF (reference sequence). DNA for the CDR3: TGTGCCACCAGTATCGGGACTCCAAACACCGGGGAGCTGTTTTTT. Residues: CATSIGTPNTGELFF.

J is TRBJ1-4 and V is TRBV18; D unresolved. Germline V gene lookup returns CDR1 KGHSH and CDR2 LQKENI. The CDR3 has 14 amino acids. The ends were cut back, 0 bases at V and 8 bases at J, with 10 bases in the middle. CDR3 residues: CASSPPVGWEKLFF. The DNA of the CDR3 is TGTGCCAGCTCACCACCGGTTGGTTGGGAAAAACTGTTTTTT.

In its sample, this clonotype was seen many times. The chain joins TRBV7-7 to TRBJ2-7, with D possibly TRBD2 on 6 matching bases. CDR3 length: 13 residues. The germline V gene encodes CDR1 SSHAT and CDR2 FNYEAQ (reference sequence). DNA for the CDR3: TGTGCTAGCGGCCACAACGTGGGAGGCGAGCAGTACTTC. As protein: CASGHNVGGEQYF.

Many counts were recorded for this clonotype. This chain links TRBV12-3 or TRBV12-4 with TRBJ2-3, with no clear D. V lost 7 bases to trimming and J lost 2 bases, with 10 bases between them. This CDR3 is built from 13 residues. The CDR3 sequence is CASTTEPTDTQYF. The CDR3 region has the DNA TGTGCCAGCACCACCGAGCCCACAGATACGCAGTATTTT.

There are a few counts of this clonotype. CDR3 DNA sequence: TGTGCCAGCAGTTTAGGGCGACGCCGGGACACCTCTAATGAAAAACTGTTTTTT. Encoded protein: CASSLGRRRDTSNEKLFF. The V and J genes are TRBV28 and TRBJ1-4, with a tentative D call TRBD1 (6 bases). CDR3 length: 18 residues. The V end was cut by 2 bases, the J end by 3 bases, with 19 bases between. Germline CDR1 reads MDHEN; CDR2 reads SYDVKM.

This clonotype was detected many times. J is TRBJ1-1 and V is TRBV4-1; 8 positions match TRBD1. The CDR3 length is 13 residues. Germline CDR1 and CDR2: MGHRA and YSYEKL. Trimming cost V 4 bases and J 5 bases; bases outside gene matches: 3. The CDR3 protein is CASSLWTGTEAFF. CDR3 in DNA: TGCGCCAGCAGCCTTTGGACAGGGACTGAAGCTTTCTTT.

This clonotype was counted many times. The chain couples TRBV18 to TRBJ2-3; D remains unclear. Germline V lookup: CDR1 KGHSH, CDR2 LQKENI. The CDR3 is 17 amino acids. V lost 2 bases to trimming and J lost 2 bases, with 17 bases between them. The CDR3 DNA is TGTGCCAGCTCACCAAAATCCGCGAGCCATTTCACAGATACGCAGTATTTT. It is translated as CASSPKSASHFTDTQYF.